These 27 T cell receptor beta chains were sequenced from one sample in a study of CD8+CD57+ T cells in acquired aplastic anemia. The template used for profiling TCR beta VDJ and CDR3 was genomic DNA. Using its own MiXCR run on the reads, TCRdb lists one record per CDR3 protein. The data hold about 210,000 distinct CDR3 sequences, with 30% to 40% observed a single time. Sequencing used sorted CD4+, CD8+, or CD8+CD57+ T cells (not recorded which) from PBMCs. The receptors originated from a human donor in good health, serving as a control.

The V call is TRBV30, the J call TRBJ2-3; possibly TRBD1 for D (6 bases). CDR3 size: 14 residues. Germline loops: CDR1 GTSNPN, CDR2 SVGIG (reference sequence). V lost 8 bases, J lost 2 bases, and 17 bases lay in between. The CDR3 sequence is CALTQGRHTDTQYF. Here the CDR3 DNA reads TGTGCCCTGACACAGGGCCGACACACAGATACGCAGTATTTT.

The rearrangement links TRBV20-1 to TRBJ2-1, with TRBD2 identical over 16 bases. V lost 0 bases and J lost 2; bases outside the gene matches: 10. Germline lookup yields CDR1 DFQATT and CDR2 SNEGSKA (reference sequence). The CDR3 is made up of 20 amino acids. CDR3: CSARDPGTSGGAWAYNEQFF. The CDR3 DNA sequence: TGCAGTGCTAGAGATCCCGGGACTAGCGGGGGGGCTTGGGCCTACAATGAGCAGTTCTTC.

In its sample, this clonotype was seen many times. The genes are TRBV10-1 and TRBJ2-2, with 7 bases matching TRBD1. The V gene's germline CDR1 is WNHNN and CDR2 SYGVQD (reference sequence). The CDR3 length is 14 residues. J was trimmed by 1 base and V by 5 bases; bases with no gene match: 1. In DNA form, the CDR3 reads TGCGCCAGCAGTAGGGGGCAGAACACCGGGGAGCTGTTTTTT. As protein: CASSRGQNTGELFF.

Many counts were recorded for this clonotype. The V call is TRBV20-1, the J call TRBJ1-2, with D possibly TRBD1 on 6 matching bases. The germline V gene has CDR1 DFQATT and CDR2 SNEGSKA (reference sequence). V was clipped by 5 bases and J by 3 bases, with 7 bases between them. The CDR3 runs 11 residues. CDR3 sequence: CSARTDYGYTF. The CDR3 nucleotides read TGCAGTGCTCGGACAGACTATGGCTACACCTTC.

This clonotype was seen at least ten times. This sequence joins TRBV19 and TRBJ2-2; 9 bases align to TRBD2. Germline V gene data show CDR1 as LNHDA and CDR2 as SQIVND (reference sequence). The trim removed 5 bases at V and 4 bases at J, leaving 5 bases unmatched. The CDR3 is made up of 15 amino acids. CDR3 sequence reads: CASSQLAGATGELFF. In nucleotides, the CDR3 is TGTGCCAGTAGTCAGTTAGCGGGAGCCACCGGGGAGCTGTTTTTT.

The gene calls are TRBV7-2 and TRBJ2-1; possible D gene TRBD1, 6 bases. This CDR3 region has 12 residues. The V gene's germline CDR1 is SGHTA and CDR2 FQGNSA. V was shortened by 4 bases and J by 7 bases, with 8 bases between the two germline ends. The CDR3 protein is CASSSRGNEQFF. The CDR3 region has the DNA TGTGCCAGCAGCTCAAGGGGGAATGAGCAGTTCTTC.

This clonotype showed up many times. This chain uses TRBV29-1 with TRBJ2-7; D possibly uses TRBD1 or TRBD2 (6 bases each). The CDR3 length is 15 residues. Trimming pared 0 bases from V and 5 bases from J, leaving 17 bases between. From germline, CDR1 is SQVTM and CDR2 ANQGSEA. DNA of the CDR3: TGCAGCGTTGAAGAGGGGGGAACAGGGTTCAACGAGCAGTACTTC. Translating gives CSVEEGGTGFNEQYF.

The chain has TRBV2 and TRBJ2-6; perhaps TRBD1 as D (5 bases). CDR1 is SNHLY and CDR2 is FYNNEI in the germline V gene. The CDR3 length is 19 residues. V was clipped by 6 bases and J by 0 bases, with 21 bases between them. For the CDR3, the DNA is TGTGCCAGCAGAGAAAAGGGGATTGTCCCCACCTCTGGGGCCAACGTCCTGACTTTC. It translates to CASREKGIVPTSGANVLTF.

This chain uses TRBV12-5 with TRBJ1-4, with D unresolved. Germline CDR1 and CDR2: LGHNT and FRNRAP. The CDR3 extends over 15 amino acids. The V end was cut by 0 bases, the J end by 8 bases, with 13 bases between. CDR3 protein: CASGLVLGRVEKLFF. DNA of the CDR3: TGTGCTAGTGGTTTGGTATTGGGGAGGGTGGAAAAACTGTTTTTT.

The chain recombines TRBV18 with TRBJ1-2; 9 positions match TRBD1. V trimming: 4 bases; J trimming: 3 bases; junction bases outside the gene matches: 12. The germline gives CDR1 KGHSH, CDR2 LQKENI. CDR3 length equals 17 residues. The CDR3 DNA is TGTGCCAGCTCACTTTACTCCGGGACAGGGTCCGACTATGGCTACACCTTC. This gives the protein CASSLYSGTGSDYGYTF.

The V and J genes are TRBV6-1 and TRBJ2-2, with D perhaps matching TRBD2 (5 bases). Trimming removed 6 bases from V and 4 bases from J, with 9 bases in between. Germline V gene sequence: CDR1 MNHNS, CDR2 SASEGT. The CDR3 has 13 amino acids. The CDR3 is CASRPAGTGELFF. The CDR3 nucleotides read TGTGCCAGCAGACCCGCGGGCACCGGGGAGCTGTTTTTT.

This clonotype was counted many times. V is TRBV3-1 and J is TRBJ2-5, with 7 bases fitting TRBD2. The germline CDR1 and CDR2 sequences are LGHDT and YNNKEL (reference sequence). The ends lost 3 bases at V and 6 bases at J; junction bases unmatched: 1. CDR3 length: 12 amino acids. CDR3 sequence (DNA): TGTGCCAGCAGCCAGGGAGGGAAGACCCAGTACTTC. It translates to CASSQGGKTQYF.

This clonotype was recorded at least ten times. This rearrangement joins TRBV19 to TRBJ2-5, with D possibly being TRBD1 or TRBD2 (6 bases each). This CDR3 has 14 amino acids. Deletions cut 5 bases from V and 5 bases from J, with 15 bases between. Germline assignment: CDR1 LNHDA and CDR2 SQIVND (reference sequence). CDR3 nucleotides: TGTGCCAGTAGTTCTGGGGGGCGTTCGGAGACCCAGTACTTC. It encodes CASSSGGRSETQYF. Full variable domain (missing parts from reference TRBV19 and TRBJ2-5): DGGITQSPKYLFRKEGQNVTLSCEQNLNHDAMYWYRQDPGQGLRLIYYSQIVNDFQKGDIAEGYSVSREKKESFPLTVTSAQKNPTAFYLCASSSGGRSETQYFGPGTRLLVL.

The V call is TRBV2, the J call TRBJ2-1; 11 bases line up with TRBD2. The CDR3 contains 15 residues. V dropped 6 bases and J dropped 6; count of bases not matched to a gene: 7. Germline CDR1 SNHLY, CDR2 FYNNEI. The CDR3 is CASSAGLAGGNEQFF. DNA of the CDR3: TGTGCCAGCAGCGCCGGACTAGCGGGCGGCAATGAGCAGTTCTTC. Full variable domain (outside the CDR3, taken from reference TRBV2 and TRBJ2-1): EPEVTQTPSHQVTQMGQEVILRCVPISNHLYFYWYRQILGQKVEFLVSFYNNEISEKSEIFDDQFSVERPDGSNFTLKIRSTKLEDSAMYFCASSAGLAGGNEQFFGPGTRLTVL.

This chain connects TRBV6-1 to TRBJ1-6, with D hard to call. V lost 2 bases to trimming and J lost 10 bases, with 9 bases between them. This CDR3 contains 13 residues. Per the germline V gene, CDR1 is MNHNS and CDR2 is SASEGT. The CDR3 sequence is CASSEYNLSPLHF. Written as DNA, the CDR3 is TGTGCCAGCAGTGAATATAACCTATCACCCCTCCACTTT.

This clonotype was seen many times. The V gene is TRBV6-1, the J gene TRBJ1-2; 11 nucleotides match TRBD1. The CDR3 has 16 amino acids. V lost 6 bases and J lost 4; bases outside the gene matches: 10. CDR1 is MNHNS and CDR2 is SASEGT in the germline V gene. CDR3: CASSRDRDRGIYGYTF. As DNA, the CDR3 is TGTGCCAGCAGCCGAGACCGGGACAGGGGGATCTATGGCTACACCTTC.

V and J are TRBV29-1 and TRBJ1-5; TRBD1 might be the D (6 bases). Germline CDR1 is SQVTM and CDR2 is ANQGSEA. Trimming stripped 2 bases from V and 2 bases from J, with 16 bases between. CDR3 size: 16 residues. The CDR3 loop reads CSVERRGRLRNQPQHF. The CDR3 region has the DNA TGCAGCGTTGAACGCAGGGGACGGTTACGCAATCAGCCCCAGCATTTT.

This clonotype was observed many times. V is TRBV6-1 and J is TRBJ1-2; no clear D. V was clipped by 4 bases and J by 3 bases, with 6 bases between them. CDR1 and CDR2 from the germline V gene are MNHNS and SASEGT. The CDR3 is 12 amino acids. The CDR3 region is CASSGQHYGYTF. Here the CDR3 DNA reads TGTGCCAGCAGTGGCCAACACTATGGCTACACCTTC.

The chain couples TRBV7-9 to TRBJ1-2, with 8 positions matching TRBD1. CDR3 size: 13 residues. CDR1 and CDR2 from the germline V gene are SEHNR and FQNEAQ (reference sequence). The CDR3 region has the DNA TGTGCTGGGGCCGAGGACAGGGACTATGGCTACACCTTC. Protein sequence: CAGAEDRDYGYTF.

This clonotype was seen once. V is TRBV19 and J is TRBJ2-5; 11 bases align to TRBD2. After removal of 5 bases from V and 1 base from J, the junction contained 6 bases not matched to a gene. CDR3 size: 16 residues. The V gene's germline CDR1 is LNHDA and CDR2 SQIVND (reference sequence). CDR3 in DNA: TGTGCCAGTAGTGTCGGGACTAGCGGAGTCCAAGAGACCCAGTACTTC. It is translated as CASSVGTSGVQETQYF.

This clonotype was counted between two and nine times. This sequence joins TRBV12-5 and TRBJ1-1; D gene unclear. In germline, CDR1 is LGHNT, CDR2 FRNRAP. The CDR3 totals 14 residues. Trimming removed 5 bases at V and 0 bases at J, with 10 bases between. The CDR3 coding sequence is TGTGCTAGTGGTGGAAAAACAGTGAACACTGAAGCTTTCTTT. It encodes CASGGKTVNTEAFF.

With respect to this clonotype: The junction departs from germline at one end; a sequencing error may be responsible. The rearrangement uses TRBV9 and TRBJ2-3, with 10 positions matching TRBD2. The germline V gene has CDR1 SGDLS and CDR2 YYNGEE. The CDR3 extends over 17 amino acids. The CDR3 here is CGSSVGILAGVTDTQYF. DNA for the CDR3: TGTGGCAGCAGCGTAGGGATCCTAGCGGGAGTAACAGATACGCAGTATTTT.

The chain couples TRBV10-3 to TRBJ2-3, with a possible D match to TRBD1 (6 bases). The V gene's germline CDR1 is ENHRY and CDR2 SYGVKD. CDR3 length: 16 residues. The V and J ends lost 11 bases and 0 bases respectively, with 21 bases between them. The CDR3 DNA reads TGTGCCGCGAGCCCCTCCAGGGGTAGGAGCACAGATACGCAGTATTTT. Its protein product is CAASPSRGRSTDTQYF.

The chain couples TRBV2 to TRBJ1-2; D possibly corresponds to TRBD1 (5 bases). This CDR3 region has 12 residues. Trimming took off 6 bases at V and 8 bases at J, with 13 bases between the two ends. Germline CDR1 SNHLY, CDR2 FYNNEI. CDR3 DNA sequence: TGTGCCAGCAGGGAGCAGGGAGACGGCTACACCTTC. Its translation: CASREQGDGYTF.

This clonotype was recorded many times. This chain links TRBV5-1 with TRBJ2-1, with TRBD2 matching over 8 bases. The V and J ends lost 4 bases and 4 bases, in that order; junction bases with no gene match: 7. The CDR3 contains 15 residues. CDR1 and CDR2 (germline): SGHRS, YFSETQ. CDR3 sequence reads: CASSRGLAAYNEQFF. As DNA, the CDR3 is TGCGCCAGCAGCCGCGGACTAGCTGCATACAATGAGCAGTTCTTC.

This sequence joins TRBV7-9 and TRBJ1-2; TRBD1 might be the D (5 bases). CDR3 length equals 12 residues. Trimming left V 5 bases short and J 7 bases short, with 11 bases between. CDR1 is SEHNR and CDR2 is FQNEAQ in the germline V gene (reference sequence). CDR3 in DNA: TGTGCCAGCAGCCTTGGGGGGGTTGGCTACACCTTC. Protein: CASSLGGVGYTF.

This clonotype was counted a few times. The V gene is TRBV13, the J gene TRBJ2-3; possibly TRBD1 for D (6 bases). The CDR3 totals 15 residues. V was shortened by 1 base and J by 2 bases, with 10 bases between the two germline ends. Germline lookup yields CDR1 PRHDT and CDR2 FYEKMQ (reference sequence). The CDR3: CASSLDRVPTDTQYF. DNA of the CDR3: TGTGCCAGCAGCTTAGACAGGGTCCCCACAGATACGCAGTATTTT.